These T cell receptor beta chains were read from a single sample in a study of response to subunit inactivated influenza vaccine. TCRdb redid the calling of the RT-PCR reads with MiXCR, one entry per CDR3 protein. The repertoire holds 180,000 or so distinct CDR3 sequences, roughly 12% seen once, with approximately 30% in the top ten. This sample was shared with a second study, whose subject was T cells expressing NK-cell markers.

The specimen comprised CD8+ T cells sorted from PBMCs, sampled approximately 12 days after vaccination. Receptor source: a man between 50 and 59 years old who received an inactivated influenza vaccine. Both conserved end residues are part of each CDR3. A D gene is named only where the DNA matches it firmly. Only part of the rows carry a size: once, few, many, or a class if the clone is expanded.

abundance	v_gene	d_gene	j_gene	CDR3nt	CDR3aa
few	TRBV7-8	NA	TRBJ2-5	TGTGCCAGCAGCTTAGCGTCTAGTCCGGAGTACCAAGAGACCCAGTACTTC	CASSLASSPEYQETQYF
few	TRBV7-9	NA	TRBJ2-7	TGTGCCAGCAGCCACGTGGGCCCCTACGAGCAGTACTTC	CASSHVGPYEQYF
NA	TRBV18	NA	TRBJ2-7	TGTGCCAGCTCACCGGCAACCGGGCCAACCCTATACGAGCAGTACTTC	CASSPATGPTLYEQYF
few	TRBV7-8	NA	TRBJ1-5	TGTGCCAGCAGCTTAGCGGGGTACAATCAGCCCCAGCATTTT	CASSLAGYNQPQHF
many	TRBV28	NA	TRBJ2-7	TGTGCCAGCAGTACCCCCCTGACGGGCAGGGGTGACGAGCAGTACTTC	CASSTPLTGRGDEQYF
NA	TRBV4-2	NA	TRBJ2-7	TGTGCCAGCAGCCCCGAGGCCGGGACACTATCCTACGAGCAGTACTTC	CASSPEAGTLSYEQYF
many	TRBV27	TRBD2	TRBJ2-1	TGTGCCAGCTCCCCGTCGACTAGCGGGGATGAGCAGTTCTTC	CASSPSTSGDEQFF
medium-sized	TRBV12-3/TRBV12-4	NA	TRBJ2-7	TGTGCCAGCAGTTTGGCGGCTATGGAGGGGGAGCAGTACTTC	CASSLAAMEGEQYF
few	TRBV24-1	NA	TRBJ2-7	TGTGCCACCAGTGATTTGTGGTCCTACGAGCAGTACTTC	CATSDLWSYEQYF
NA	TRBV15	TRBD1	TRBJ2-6	TGTGCCACCTCCACAGGGGCGGGGGCCAACGTCCTGACTTTC	CATSTGAGANVLTF